The 19 T cell receptor beta chains below come from one sample, sequenced in a study of blood T cells in healthy people across ages. A second about 6 to 12 cycle PCR used barcoded and J-beta primers. TCRdb independently ran MiXCR on the 5' RACE reads; one entry per CDR3 protein. The sample records some 710,000 distinct CDR3 sequences, around 50% being singletons. The sample consisted of blood. The origin of the receptors is a man older than 75 in good health.

The V call is TRBV20-1, the J call TRBJ2-1; 11 positions match TRBD2. V lost 5 bases and J lost 0; bases outside the gene matches: 9. The CDR3 runs to 17 residues. The germline V gene encodes CDR1 DFQATT and CDR2 SNEGSKA (reference sequence). CDR3 in amino acids: CSAFLAGGPSSYNEQFF. The CDR3 DNA reads as TGCAGTGCTTTTCTAGCGGGAGGCCCCAGCTCCTACAATGAGCAGTTCTTC.

The J gene is TRBJ1-2, the V gene TRBV30, with 10 bases matching TRBD1. CDR3 size: 13 residues. The trim removed 7 bases at V and 2 bases at J, leaving 4 bases unmatched. Germline V gives CDR1 GTSNPN, CDR2 SVGIG (reference sequence). The CDR3 protein is CASDRGGNYGYTF. CDR3 bases: TGTGCCTCGGACAGGGGGGGAAACTATGGCTACACCTTC.

The chain couples TRBV20-1 to TRBJ2-3, with D maybe TRBD2 (6 bases). Deletions cut 1 base from V and 1 base from J, with 9 bases between. This CDR3 region has 14 residues. Germline CDR1 and CDR2: DFQATT and SNEGSKA (reference sequence). The CDR3 DNA sequence: TGCAGTGCTAGAGTGGCTAGCGGCACAGATACGCAGTATTTT. Translating it yields CSARVASGTDTQYF.

The V and J genes are TRBV9 and TRBJ2-2, with D possibly being TRBD2 (7 bases). The CDR3 sequence is 15 residues long. V was shortened by 7 bases and J by 2 bases, with 15 bases between the two germline ends. Germline V lookup: CDR1 SGDLS, CDR2 YYNGEE. The CDR3 is CASELGGDNTGELFF. CDR3 DNA sequence: TGTGCCAGCGAATTAGGGGGGGACAACACCGGGGAGCTGTTTTTT. Combining the CDR3 with reference TRBV9 and TRBJ2-2 gives the whole variable domain DSGVTQTPKHLITATGQRVTLRCSPRSGDLSVYWYQQSLDQGLQFLIQYYNGEERAKGNILERFSAQQFPDLHSELNLSSLELGDSALYFCASELGGDNTGELFFGEGSRLTVL.

The chain couples TRBV24-1 to TRBJ2-1, with TRBD2 matching 12 bases. CDR3 length: 16 residues. The V and J ends lost 2 bases and 5 bases, in that order; junction bases with no gene match: 3. Per the germline V gene, CDR1 is KGHDR and CDR2 is SFDVKD. The DNA of the CDR3 is TGTGCCACCAGTGATTGGGGGACTAGCGGGCACAATGAGCAGTTCTTC. Protein: CATSDWGTSGHNEQFF.

The rearrangement joins TRBV4-2 to TRBJ1-4; D call uncertain. Germline V gene lookup returns CDR1 LGHNA and CDR2 YNFKEQ. The CDR3 extends over 14 amino acids. V shed 4 bases and J shed 8 bases, with 14 bases lying between them. In nucleotides, the CDR3 is TGTGCCAGCAGCCCTTCGGGTGTTCCCGAAAAACTGTTTTTT. Translated: CASSPSGVPEKLFF.

The rearrangement uses TRBV13 and TRBJ2-5; 11 bases fit TRBD2. Germline lookup yields CDR1 PRHDT and CDR2 FYEKMQ (reference sequence). The CDR3 is 15 residues long. J was trimmed by 2 bases and V by 6 bases; bases with no gene match: 5. CDR3 in amino acids: CASRSGLAEQETQYF. The CDR3 DNA sequence: TGTGCCAGCAGGTCGGGACTAGCGGAGCAAGAGACCCAGTACTTC.

A few counts support this clonotype. The V and J genes are TRBV5-1 and TRBJ2-5, with 9 bases matching TRBD1. The CDR3 has 14 residues. V shed 5 bases, J shed 3 bases, and the junction held 5 bases outside the gene matches. The germline V gene has CDR1 SGHRS and CDR2 YFSETQ. CDR3 protein: CASSPTGGEETQYF. The DNA of the CDR3 is TGCGCCAGCAGTCCTACAGGGGGCGAAGAGACCCAGTACTTC.

A remark on this clonotype: At one of its ends the junction is not consistent with the germline gene, which may arise from a read error. The chain joins TRBV6-6 to TRBJ2-2; D ambiguous. The CDR3 totals 15 residues. Germline V CDR1 and CDR2: MNHNY, SVGAGI (reference sequence). The CDR3 sequence: CASSITAANTGELFF. DNA for the CDR3: TGTGCCAGCAGTATTACAGCCGCGAACACTGGGGAGCTGTTTTTT.

This chain uses TRBV6-1 with TRBJ2-3; 13 bases line up with TRBD2. V trimming: 8 bases; J trimming: 9 bases; junction bases outside the gene matches: 11. The CDR3 is made up of 15 amino acids. Germline V gene sequence: CDR1 MNHNS, CDR2 SASEGT. CDR3 loop: CASPTSGGALGTQYF. CDR3 sequence (DNA): TGTGCCAGCCCTACTAGCGGGGGGGCCCTCGGGACGCAGTATTTT.

This clonotype has more than one count but fewer than ten. The chain is built from TRBV5-1 and TRBJ1-4; TRBD1 might be the D (6 bases). Trimming left V 4 bases short and J 6 bases short, with 13 bases between. Germline loops: CDR1 SGHRS, CDR2 YFSETQ. This CDR3 spans 14 amino acids. For the CDR3, the DNA is TGCGCCAGCAGCCACAGGGTTCGGGATGAAAAACTGTTTTTT. It encodes CASSHRVRDEKLFF.

The V call is TRBV9, the J call TRBJ2-1; weak D call: TRBD2 (5 bases). CDR3 length: 14 residues. CDR1 and CDR2 (germline): SGDLS, YYNGEE. The V end lost 0 bases, the J end lost 7 bases, and 11 bases lay between the germline ends. CDR3 protein: CASSVGLAMNEQFF. Here the CDR3 DNA reads TGTGCCAGCAGCGTAGGGCTAGCTATGAATGAGCAGTTCTTC.

In the case of this clonotype: A much larger clone differs from this one at a single base, so this may be a read error. The J gene is TRBJ2-5, the V gene TRBV7-2, with a possible D match to TRBD2 (6 bases). Judging by the DNA end, TRBJ2-1 fits better; the J call may be wrong. Germline V gives CDR1 SGHTA, CDR2 FQGNSA. This CDR3 has 14 amino acids. The CDR3 coding sequence is TGTGCCAGCAGCTTAGCCCCGGAGGGAGAGACCCAGTTCTTC. Translating it yields CASSLAPEGETQFF.

The chain is built from TRBV7-2 and TRBJ2-5; 11 bases are a match to TRBD1. V was clipped by 7 bases and J by 11 bases; unmatched bases: 21. Germline CDR1 is SGHTA and CDR2 is FQGNSA. The CDR3 extends over 17 amino acids. CDR3 in amino acids: CASNHGLGQGASNEQYF. The CDR3 DNA reads as TGTGCCAGCAATCATGGGCTTGGACAGGGGGCTTCTAATGAGCAGTACTTC. Full variable domain (rest looked up from reference TRBV7-2 and TRBJ2-5): GAGVSQSPSNKVTEKGKDVELRCDPISGHTALYWYRQSLGQGLEFLIYFQGNSAPDKSGLPSDRFSAERTGGSVSTLTIQRTQQEDSAVYLCASNHGLGQGASNEQYFGPGTRLLVL.

The chain recombines TRBV7-2 with TRBJ2-1; D is unclear. V lost 8 bases and J lost 1, with 9 bases in between. Germline lookup yields CDR1 SGHTA and CDR2 FQGNSA. CDR3 length equals 13 residues. The CDR3 loop is CASPSQSYNEQFF. In DNA form, the CDR3 reads TGTGCCAGCCCCTCCCAATCCTACAATGAGCAGTTCTTC.

CDR3 sequence: CSATPGGYNEQFF. CDR3 sequence (DNA): TGCAGTGCCACTCCGGGAGGCTACAATGAGCAGTTCTTC. The chain links TRBV20-1 to TRBJ2-1; 7 positions match TRBD2. The V and J ends lost 6 bases and 3 bases, in that order; junction bases with no gene match: 5. Germline V CDR1 and CDR2: DFQATT, SNEGSKA (reference sequence). The CDR3 sequence is 13 residues long.

The chain has TRBV27 and TRBJ2-5; D is unclear. The DNA end is a closer match to TRBJ2-7, so the J assignment may be wrong. CDR1 MNHEY and CDR2 SMNVEV come from the germline V gene (reference sequence). The CDR3 contains 14 residues. CDR3 sequence: CASSLKYQYYEQYF. CDR3 nucleotide sequence: TGTGCCAGCAGTTTAAAGTACCAATACTACGAGCAGTACTTC.

The rearrangement uses TRBV2 and TRBJ2-7, with 12 bases matching TRBD2. Germline V gene data show CDR1 as SNHLY and CDR2 as FYNNEI. The CDR3 loop spans 15 amino acids. J lost 8 bases, V lost 3 bases, and 8 bases had no gene match. The DNA for the CDR3 is TGTGCCAGCAGTGACTCGCGACTAGCGGGAGTGCAGCAGTACTTC. This codes for CASSDSRLAGVQQYF.

The rearrangement joins TRBV6-1 to TRBJ2-2, with TRBD1 matching 7 bases. J was trimmed by 6 bases and V by 5 bases; bases with no gene match: 6. Germline-derived CDR1 and CDR2 are MNHNS and SASEGT. The CDR3 is 14 residues long. CDR3 loop: CASSTGVVPGELFF. The DNA of the CDR3 is TGTGCCAGCAGTACAGGGGTAGTACCCGGGGAGCTGTTTTTT.